The rows below give T cell receptor beta chains drawn from one sample of a study of Ad26.COV2.S vaccination and SARS-CoV-2 variants. This table comes from immunoSEQ multiplex PCR, and its TCRdb copy is limited to in-frame clones, with some not included. The repertoire holds roughly 350,000 clones, about 88% seen once, with around 6.4% in the top ten. This specimen consisted of peripheral blood, obtained in a trial of Ad26.COV2.S vaccine versus placebo. The receptor source for this set is a person aged 18-65 years who received the Ad26.COV2.S COVID-19 vaccine or a placebo. CDR3s leave out the opening cysteine and the closing phenylalanine or tryptophan. Each record gives: J gene, V gene, CDR3 protein.

TRBJ2-2 | TRBV29-1 | SVDRGTNTGELF
TRBJ2-3 | TRBV5-1 | ASSSGRTTDTQY
TRBJ1-6 | TRBV11-2 | ASSANSPLH
TRBJ2-5 | TRBV15 | ATSRAFTSGGQETQY
TRBJ2-7 | TRBV18 | ASSPYGQSANEQY
TRBJ2-3 | TRBV5-1 | ASSLTTTSTDTQY
TRBJ1-4 | TRBV18 | ASSPGTDHNEKLF
TRBJ2-7 | TRBV9 | ASSATGSYEQY
TRBJ1-1 | TRBV6-5 | ASSLSWNTEAF
TRBJ2-6 | TRBV19 | ASSIERASGANVLT
TRBJ2-6 | TRBV7-2 | ASRLASGFGTGANVLT
TRBJ2-7 | TRBV19 | ASSDTGAYEQY
TRBJ2-7 | TRBV4-2 | ASSPRGTSGSLSYEQY
TRBJ1-3 | TRBV27 | ASGRALSGNTIY
TRBJ2-7 | TRBV5-6 | ASSSRDRGKTVSREQY
TRBJ1-2 | TRBV29-1 | SVEDSNYGYT
TRBJ2-7 | TRBV28 | ASSSVLAQHYEQY
TRBJ2-2 | TRBV18 | ASSPLAQNTGELF
TRBJ1-3 | TRBV18 | ASSPWDRLGNTIY
TRBJ2-2 | TRBV4-3 | ASSQRVWGASTGELF
TRBJ1-1 | TRBV7-2 | ASSLENTEAF
TRBJ2-7 | TRBV19 | ASSPYSGSDYEQY
TRBJ2-7 | TRBV3-1/TRBV3-2 | ASSQVETTYEQY
TRBJ2-6 | TRBV13 | ASSARGTGVFPGANVLT
TRBJ2-3 | TRBV7-6 | ASSDGLEITDTQY
TRBJ1-6 | TRBV14 | ASSQIQGRYNSPLH
TRBJ1-2 | TRBV30 | AWSKGATRNGYT
TRBJ2-7 | TRBV11-3 | ASSSRTITYCYEQY
TRBJ2-5 | TRBV27 | ASSLLTSRVHQETQY
TRBJ1-5 | TRBV10-2 | ASSEGTGINQPQH
TRBJ2-3 | TRBV6-5 | ASSWVGEGTDTQY
TRBJ2-5 | TRBV27 | ASSLSPLDRGLETQY
TRBJ1-5 | TRBV30 | AWSLDGEFQPQH
TRBJ2-3 | TRBV7-9 | ASSFLVSGTDTQY
TRBJ1-5 | TRBV6-4 | ASSLQGGQPQH
TRBJ2-2 | TRBV12-3/TRBV12-4 | ASSLGGTGELF
TRBJ1-1 | TRBV5-4 | ASSLPQAGAAGTEAF
TRBJ2-2 | TRBV15 | ATSRDANYYTGELF
TRBJ2-7 | TRBV7-2 | ASSLGAGLTYEQY
TRBJ1-4 | TRBV3-1/TRBV3-2 | ASTRDRRNEKLF
TRBJ2-7 | TRBV3-1/TRBV3-2 | ASSRRERGEQY
TRBJ1-1 | TRBV30 | AWSPGHLNTEAF
TRBJ2-3 | TRBV4-2 | ASSKTAGQITDTQY
TRBJ2-5 | TRBV5-4 | ASSFGGYPETQY
TRBJ2-7 | TRBV7-8 | ASSLGTLTGTSSYEQY
TRBJ1-5 | TRBV28 | ASSLEEGAGNQPQH
TRBJ2-1 | TRBV6-2/TRBV6-3 | ASSPPAYEQF
TRBJ1-2 | TRBV6-5 | ASSFRTGYGYT
TRBJ2-7 | TRBV5-1 | ASSSTGYEQY
TRBJ2-5 | TRBV11-1 | ASSLVSQETQY
TRBJ2-1 | TRBV19 | ASSIDRAGAYNEQF
TRBJ1-1 | TRBV28 | ASGTGGTEAF